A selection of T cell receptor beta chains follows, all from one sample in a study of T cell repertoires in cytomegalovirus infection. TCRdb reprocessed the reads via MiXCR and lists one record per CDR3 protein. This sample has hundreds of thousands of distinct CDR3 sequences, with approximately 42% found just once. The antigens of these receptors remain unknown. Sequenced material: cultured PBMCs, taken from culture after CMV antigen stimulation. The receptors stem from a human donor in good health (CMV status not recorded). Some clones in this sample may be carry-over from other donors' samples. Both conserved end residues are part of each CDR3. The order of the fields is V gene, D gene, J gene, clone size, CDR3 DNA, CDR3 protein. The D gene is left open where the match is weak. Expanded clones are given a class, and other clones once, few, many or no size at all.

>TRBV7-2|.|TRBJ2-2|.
TGTGCCAGCAGCTTAGTTGGGACTTTGAACACCGGGGAGCTGTTTTTT
CASSLVGTLNTGELFF
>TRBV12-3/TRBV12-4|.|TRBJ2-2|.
TGTGCCAGCAGTTCCCGGGGCGGGGAGCTGTTTTTT
CASSSRGGELFF
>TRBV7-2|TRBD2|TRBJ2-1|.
TGTGCCAGCAGCTCAGTAACCACTAGCGGGGGCGCATACAATGAGCAGTTCTTC
CASSSVTTSGGAYNEQFF
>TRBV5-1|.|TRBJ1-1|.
TGCGCCAGCAGCTTGGAGGACGGTTTAAACACTGAAGCTTTCTTT
CASSLEDGLNTEAFF
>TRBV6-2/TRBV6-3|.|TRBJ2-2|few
TGTGCCAGCAGGCCGAGTCATCTCGGCGGGGAGCTGTTTTTT
CASRPSHLGGELFF
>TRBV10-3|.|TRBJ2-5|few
TGTGCCATCAGTGTCGACAGCGGGGAGACCCAGTACTTC
CAISVDSGETQYF
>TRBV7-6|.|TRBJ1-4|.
TGTGCCAGCAGCTTAGGTGGGGGTTTTGAAAAACTGTTTTTT
CASSLGGGFEKLFF
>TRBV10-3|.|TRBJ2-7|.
TGTGCCATCAGACTCCAGGGACGACGCGAGCAGTACTTC
CAIRLQGRREQYF
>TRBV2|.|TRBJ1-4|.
TGTGCCAGCAGCGAGGGTCCGGGTACAGCTAATGAAAAACTGTTTTTT
CASSEGPGTANEKLFF
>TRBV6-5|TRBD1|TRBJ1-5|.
TGTGCCAGCAGTTTCAGGACAGGGATTCAGCCCCAGCATTTT
CASSFRTGIQPQHF
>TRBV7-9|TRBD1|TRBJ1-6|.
TGTGCCAGCAGCCTGACAGGGACCTATAATTCACCCCTCCACTTT
CASSLTGTYNSPLHF
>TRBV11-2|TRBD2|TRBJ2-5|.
TGTGCCAGCAGTTTCACCGGGACTAGTGAAGAGACCCAGTACTTC
CASSFTGTSEETQYF
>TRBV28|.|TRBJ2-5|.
TGTGCCAGCAGTTTTGTTCGCCAGGGCCAAGAGACCCAGTACTTC
CASSFVRQGQETQYF
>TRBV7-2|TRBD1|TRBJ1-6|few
TGTGCCAGCAGCCAACTCAGGGGGAATAATTCACCCCTCCACTTT
CASSQLRGNNSPLHF
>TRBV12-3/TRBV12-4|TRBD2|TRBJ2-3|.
TGTGCCAGCAGTTTACGCCGGGGAGGGGATACGCAGTATTTT
CASSLRRGGDTQYF
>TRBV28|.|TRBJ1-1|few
TGTGCCAGCAGCTACGGTAGGGGTTGGGCTGAAGCTTTCTTT
CASSYGRGWAEAFF
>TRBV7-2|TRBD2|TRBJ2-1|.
TGTGCCAGCAGCCGGAAAGTAGCGGGAGGTCCCAATGAGCAGTTCTTC
CASSRKVAGGPNEQFF
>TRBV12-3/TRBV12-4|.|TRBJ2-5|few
TGTGCCAGCAGTGGGGGTCAGGTGACCCAGTACTTC
CASSGGQVTQYF
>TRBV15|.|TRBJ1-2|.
TGTGCCACCAGCAGTACGCGAACCAGCTACTATGGCTACACCTTC
CATSSTRTSYYGYTF
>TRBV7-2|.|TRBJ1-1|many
TGTGCCAGCAGCTTAGAGCAAAACACTGAAGCTTTCTTT
CASSLEQNTEAFF
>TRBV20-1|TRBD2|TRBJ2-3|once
TGCAGTGCTAGAAGGGAGGCGGGGGTTGATACGCAGTATTTT
CSARREAGVDTQYF
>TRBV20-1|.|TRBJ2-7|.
TGCAGTGCTAGTGGTCCCCCTGAGGACGGAGCCTACGAGCAGTACTTC
CSASGPPEDGAYEQYF
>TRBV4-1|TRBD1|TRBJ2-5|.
TGCGCCAGCAGCCGGGAGGGACAGGGCCAAGAGACCCAGTACTTC
CASSREGQGQETQYF
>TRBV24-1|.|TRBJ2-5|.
TGTGCCACGCACTTGGGCGGCCAAGAGACCCAGTACTTC
CATHLGGQETQYF
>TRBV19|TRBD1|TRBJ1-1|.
TGTGCCAGTAGTCCGAGAGACAGGGTCGCTGAAGCTTTCTTT
CASSPRDRVAEAFF
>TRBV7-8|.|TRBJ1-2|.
TGTGCCAGCAGCTTAACTCGTGGCAGGGTCGACTATGGCTACACCTTC
CASSLTRGRVDYGYTF
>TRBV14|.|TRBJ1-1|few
TGTGCCAGTGATCGAATGAACACTGAAGCTTTCTTT
CASDRMNTEAFF
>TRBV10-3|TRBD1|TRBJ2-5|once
TGCGCCATCAGTGGTCACCGACAGGGGGAAGAGACCCAGTACTTC
CAISGHRQGEETQYF
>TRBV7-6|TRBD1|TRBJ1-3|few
TGTGCCAGCAGCGAAGAGGACAGGTATACAAACACCATATATTTT
CASSEEDRYTNTIYF
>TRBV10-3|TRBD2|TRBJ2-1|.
TGTGCCATCAGTTCCGGGACTAGTGAGCAGTTCTTC
CAISSGTSEQFF
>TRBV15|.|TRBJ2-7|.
TGTGCCACCAGCAGCAGCCCCGGGACAGCGGGCGAGCAGTACTTC
CATSSSPGTAGEQYF
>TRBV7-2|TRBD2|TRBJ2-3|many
TGTGCCAGCGGGGTAGCGGGAGGATTCACAGATACGCAGTATTTT
CASGVAGGFTDTQYF
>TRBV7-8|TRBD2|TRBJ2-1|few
TGTGCCAGCAGCTTAGGGGGCGGGAGGGCCTACAATGAGCAGTTCTTC
CASSLGGGRAYNEQFF
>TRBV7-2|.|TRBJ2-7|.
TGTGCCAGCAGCTTGACCCCAGGAGCCTACGAGCAGTACTTC
CASSLTPGAYEQYF
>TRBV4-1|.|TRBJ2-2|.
TGCGCCAGCAGCCAAGAGGGGGAAAGATGGAGCACCGGGGAGCTGTTTTTT
CASSQEGERWSTGELFF
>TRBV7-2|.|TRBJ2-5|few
TGTGCCAGCAGCCAAGCCGGGGGGCGGCAAGAGACCCAGTACTTC
CASSQAGGRQETQYF
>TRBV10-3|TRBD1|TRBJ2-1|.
TGTGCCATCAAAAGGGACAGGGGATCCTACAATGAGCAGTTCTTC
CAIKRDRGSYNEQFF
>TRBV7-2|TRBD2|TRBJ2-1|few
TGTGCCAGCAGCAAACTAGCGGGAGGCATCGGCAATGAGCAGTTCTTC
CASSKLAGGIGNEQFF
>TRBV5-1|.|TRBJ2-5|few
TGCGCCAGCAGCTCAGGACAGCCCAGGGAGACCCAGTACTTC
CASSSGQPRETQYF
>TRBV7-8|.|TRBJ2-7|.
TGTGCCAGCAGCTTAGCGTTTAGAGGCACTTATCTCTCCTACGAGCAGTACTTC
CASSLAFRGTYLSYEQYF
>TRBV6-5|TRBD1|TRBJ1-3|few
TGTGCCAGCAGTTCCTACGGGACAGGCTCTGGAAACACCATATATTTT
CASSSYGTGSGNTIYF
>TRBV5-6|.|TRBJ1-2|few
TGTGCCAGCAGCTTGTTCGGGAGCCAATATGGCTACACCTTC
CASSLFGSQYGYTF
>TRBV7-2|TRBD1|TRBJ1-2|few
TGTGCCAGCAGCTCTTTTTGGGACAGGGGGCCTGACTATGGCTACACCTTC
CASSSFWDRGPDYGYTF
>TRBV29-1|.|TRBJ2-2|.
TGCAGCGCCTGGGATTTCGGGAACACCGGGGAGCTGTTTTTT
CSAWDFGNTGELFF
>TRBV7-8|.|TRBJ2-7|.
TGTGCCAGCAGCTTAGGATCTCTTGACGAGCAGTACTTC
CASSLGSLDEQYF
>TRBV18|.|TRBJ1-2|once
TGTGCCAGCTCACCAGACCCCCGAGTCCCCTATGGCTACACCTTC
CASSPDPRVPYGYTF
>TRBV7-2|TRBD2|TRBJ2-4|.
TGTGCCAGCAGCTTAAAGCCGGGGGGGAACATTCAGTACTTC
CASSLKPGGNIQYF
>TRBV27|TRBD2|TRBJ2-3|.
TGTGCCAGCAGCCGCACCGGGACTAGGGCGATTCCAGATACGCAGTATTTT
CASSRTGTRAIPDTQYF
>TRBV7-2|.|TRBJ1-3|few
TGTGCCAGCAGCCAAGGGGTTACTGGAAACACCATATATTTT
CASSQGVTGNTIYF
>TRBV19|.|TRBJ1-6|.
TGTGCCAGTAGTACCAGGGATTTCCGGAATTCACCCCTCCACTTT
CASSTRDFRNSPLHF
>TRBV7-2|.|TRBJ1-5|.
TGTGCCAGCAGCACAAGACCTGATCAGCCCCAGCATTTT
CASSTRPDQPQHF
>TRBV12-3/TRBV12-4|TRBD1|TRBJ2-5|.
TGTGCCAGCAGCAACCGGGACAGGGGACCAGAGACCCAGTACTTC
CASSNRDRGPETQYF
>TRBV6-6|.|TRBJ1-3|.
TGTGCCAGCAGTAACCCAGGGACGGCGATTGGAAACACCATATATTTT
CASSNPGTAIGNTIYF
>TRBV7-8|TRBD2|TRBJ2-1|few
TGTGCCAGCAGCCAGATACTAGCGGGAGGGGGGGATGAGCAGTTCTTC
CASSQILAGGGDEQFF
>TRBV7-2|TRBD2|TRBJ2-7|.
TGTGCCAGCAGCCACCGGTGGGGGGGCTACGAGCAGTACTTC
CASSHRWGGYEQYF
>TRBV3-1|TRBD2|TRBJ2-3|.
TGTGCCAGCAGCCAGGGCGTAGCGGGGGGGCGAGATACGCAGTATTTT
CASSQGVAGGRDTQYF
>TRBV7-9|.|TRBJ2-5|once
TGTGCCAGCAGCTTCGGGGGCTTGACCCAGTACTTC
CASSFGGLTQYF
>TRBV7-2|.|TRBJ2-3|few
TGTGCCAGCAGCTTATCTCTGAGCACAGATACGCAGTATTTT
CASSLSLSTDTQYF